This T cell receptor beta chain was captured in a study of regulatory T cells in long-lasting Graves disease. The CDR3 has 16 residues. V lost 7 bases to trimming and J lost 4 bases, with 19 bases between them. iRepertoire HTBI primers and Arm-PCR of CDR3 regions built TCR beta libraries. TCRdb redid the calling of the multiplex PCR reads with MiXCR, one entry per CDR3 protein. Seen here are about half a million distinct CDR3 sequences, about 11% observed once, and the top ten hold approximately 9%. The time point was: newly diagnosed GD, antithyroid drugs for less than 3 months. Preparation of the TCR library used RNA extracted from PBMCs. This clonotype came up a few times. In addition, the sample was reused for a study of T cells in Graves' hyperthyroidism and ophthalmopathy. That source reports: Stable Graves' hyperthyroidism denoted no ophthalmopathy progression over 18 months. Initially, a first-round RT-PCR of the TCR CDR3 employed the HTBI primer set. Blood held most thyroid clonotypes expanded above 0.001 frequency.

The sequence was collected from a woman in her twenties or thirties with Graves disease. The chain combines TRBV12-3 or TRBV12-4 with TRBJ1-4; tentative D call: TRBD1 (6 bases). Sequences were derived from peripheral blood mononuclear cells (PBMCs), sampled at new diagnosis, from a patient treated with antithyroid drugs. CDR3 sequence: CASTITGRVDNEKLFF. As DNA, the CDR3 is TGTGCCAGCACCATCACAGGGAGGGTGGATAATGAAAAACTGTTTTTT.